The rows below give T cell receptor beta chains drawn from one sample of a study of CD8 T cells in Susac syndrome. Each CDR3 protein gets one entry after TCRdb re-called the immunoSEQ multiplex PCR reads with MiXCR. The table includes 75,000 to 80,000 distinct CDR3 sequences, less than 95% detected once. Sequencing was done on a sample of CD8+ T cells from PBMCs. These receptors came from a human donor with Susac syndrome. The CDR3 runs from the conserved cysteine through the conserved F or W. A D gene is named only where the DNA matches it firmly.

j_call d_call v_call cdr3_aa
TRBJ1-5 NA TRBV5-1 CASSFNQPQHF
TRBJ2-2 NA TRBV27 CASFGDTGELFF
TRBJ2-3 TRBD2 TRBV30 CAWSDIAGDFSDTQYF
TRBJ2-7 NA TRBV7-2 CASSLTGREQYF
TRBJ2-6 TRBD1 TRBV5-6 CASSPTTGGPPGANVLTF
TRBJ2-7 TRBD1 TRBV6-1 CATETGWDYEQYF
TRBJ2-1 TRBD1 TRBV19 CATWDRANEQFF
TRBJ1-6 NA TRBV12-3/TRBV12-4 CASSLGPRGTRDSPLHF
TRBJ2-7 NA TRBV20-1 CSARVPGTDLYEQYF
TRBJ2-7 NA TRBV19 CASSRGTFYEQYF
TRBJ2-5 TRBD1 TRBV5-1 CASSQAGQGQETQYF